This T cell receptor beta chain was profiled in a study of beta chain features in type 1 diabetes (dated by TCRdb to the late 2010s). Concerning the study at large: Mean age, gender distribution, total cell number and subset yield did not differ between patients and healthy donors. Regulatory and stem cell-like memory subsets were obtained from only 8 patients and roughly 8 healthy donors, while naive and central memory subsets were obtained from all 30 or so donors. The study compared TCRB repertoires of sorted circulating CD4+ T cell subsets between recently diagnosed type 1 diabetes patients and matched healthy donors. A total of roughly 98,000,000 sorted cells were examined across all samples, and RNA yield correlated strongly with the number of cells per subset.

The entire isolated RNA was reverse transcribed using the High Capacity cDNA Reverse Transcription Kit, and thus expressed TCRB transcripts were sequenced. Naive, central memory and regulatory T cell samples underwent deep immunoSEQ sequencing, averaging around 3.9 million total reads per sample. After sorted cells were lysed in RLT buffer, RNA was extracted with DNase-treated RNeasy Micro or Mini kits, with the choice depending on cell number. Each cell subset was processed separately to prevent cross-contamination, with patient and healthy donor samples processed together. The immunoSEQ multiplex PCR was used to amplify TCRB sequences from cDNA, generating 87-bp fragments that spanned the CDR3 region. Sequencing of the amplicons was performed on the Illumina HiSeq platform. On the study's bioinformatics: PCR bias was corrected computationally using synthetic template baselines, and reads within Hamming distance 2 were collapsed, with unmergeable singletons discarded. Reads were aligned to IMGT to assign V, D and J genes, CDR3 length, and insertions or deletions at six rearrangement sites. Clonotype counts were normalized to sorted cell number within each subset before computing true diversity and Gini coefficients with the tcR R package. Repertoire sharing was quantified using the overlap coefficient calculated on TCRB nucleotide sequences. Sourced from immuneACCESS, this table was stored by TCRdb with only in-frame sequences that have V and J called. A share of the clones is absent; for the studies checked, an unresolved V gene accounts for under half, and the remainder has no known explanation. V and J calls and clone size follow that table, whereas D and trimming were derived from the DNA. The sample records roughly 300,000 clones, approximately 15% of which are singletons. Of the sample, roughly 7% falls within the top ten clones.

Concerning this clone itself: The antigen this receptor binds is unknown. Base-call qualities are not available, and no considerably larger clone is one nucleotide away.

Findings and caveats that apply to the study as a whole: Because cDNA rather than genomic DNA was sequenced, highly expressing activated cells could have been over-represented, although no difference in activation and CD3 levels was found between groups. HLA sub-analyses involved small numbers of individuals, so any influence of HLA type on TCRB rearrangement remained unresolved. PCR may preferentially amplify shorter templates, but because patient and control samples were amplified and corrected together, any resulting skew would affect both groups equally. Fewer insertions and more nucleotide deletions at VDJ recombination sites were observed in patients with type 1 diabetes, implying thymic rearrangement abnormalities. In all four CD4+ subsets, TCRB CDR3 length was moderately but significantly shorter in type 1 diabetes patients. Naive, central memory and regulatory TCRB repertoires appeared to be more alike among patients than among healthy donors.

Each donor gave one peripheral blood draw, averaging roughly 100 mL, which was collected into heparinised tubes. A BD FACSAria II was used to sort naive, central memory, regulatory and stem cell-like memory CD4+ T cells with a panel that included CD45RO, CCR7, CD25, CD127, CD95 and CD27. A purity above 95% was achieved for all sorted populations. PBMCs were separated immediately by Lymphoprep density gradient centrifugation and were stained directly, without being cultured. So that batch effects would be minimized, each experiment stained and sorted samples in pairs, pairing one healthy donor with one patient. The specimen was central memory CD4+ T cells from blood. The clonotype originates from a man in his thirties or forties in good health.

Here is the DNA: TGTGCCAGCAGTGTGGTTGAACTAACAATTAGCACAGATACGCAGTATTTT. Translated, this is CASSVVELTISTDTQYF. The chain joins TRBV2 to TRBJ2-3, with the D gene too uncertain to name. V and J are truncated by 4 bases and 0 bases respectively, leaving an intervening sequence of 17 bases. CDR1 and CDR2, looked up from the germline V gene, are SNHLY and FYNNEI. The CDR3 starts with the cysteine, ends with the phenylalanine, and has 17 residues. Kept here is only the CDR3 DNA, which spans 51 bases and is read in frame from base 1.